The 24 T cell receptor beta chains reported below all come from one sample, sequenced in a study of cytomegalovirus exposure and HLA in healthy donors. Using immunoSEQ multiplex PCR, the repertoire was profiled, and TCRdb retains in-frame clones only, with some absent. The table includes under 200,000 clones, nearly 90% detected once. Source material: PBMCs. The source of these receptors is a man aged 18 to 30 in good health and CMV-seropositive.

This chain uses TRBV2 with TRBJ2-3; 14 nucleotides match TRBD2. V trimming: 4 bases; J trimming: 6 bases; junction bases outside the gene matches: 6. CDR3 length: 16 residues. The germline V gene has CDR1 SNHLY and CDR2 FYNNEI. CDR3 in amino acids: CASSAGLAGVSDTQYF. CDR3 sequence (DNA): TGTGCCAGCAGTGCGGGACTAGCGGGAGTTAGTGATACGCAGTATTTT.

This clone has just a few counts. The rearrangement joins TRBV7-9 to TRBJ2-2; possible D gene TRBD2, 5 bases. The CDR3 totals 13 residues. The V end lost 1 base, the J end lost 6 bases, and 6 bases lay between the germline ends. CDR1 and CDR2 from the germline V gene are SEHNR and FQNEAQ (reference sequence). The CDR3 nucleotides read TGTGCCAGCAGCTTAGTGGGAGCCGGGGAGCTGTTTTTT. Protein product: CASSLVGAGELFF.

This rearrangement joins TRBV5-1 to TRBJ1-1; 7 nucleotides match TRBD1. J gave up 3 bases and V 3 bases, and 5 bases lay outside the gene matches. CDR3 length: 14 amino acids. The germline gives CDR1 SGHRS, CDR2 YFSETQ. The CDR3 is CASSYIQGDTEAFF. CDR3 sequence (DNA): TGCGCCAGCAGCTATATTCAGGGGGACACTGAAGCTTTCTTT.

The rearrangement uses TRBV5-1 and TRBJ2-7, with TRBD2 matching 8 bases. Looked up from germline, CDR1 is SGHRS and CDR2 is YFSETQ. The CDR3 runs to 16 residues. The V gene end was trimmed by 4 bases and the J gene end by 1 base; junction bases not matched to a gene: 10. The CDR3 DNA reads TGCGCCAGCAGCAAGTCGGAGGTAGCGGGGTCCTACGAGCAGTACTTC. Protein product: CASSKSEVAGSYEQYF.

The chain recombines TRBV7-2 with TRBJ2-5, with 7 bases matching TRBD2. The CDR3 extends over 15 amino acids. The trim removed 1 base at V and 0 bases at J, leaving 2 bases unmatched. Germline V gives CDR1 SGHTA, CDR2 FQGNSA. The DNA of the CDR3 is TGTGCCAGCAGCTTAGGGGGGACTAACCAAGAGACCCAGTACTTC. This gives the protein CASSLGGTNQETQYF.

The chain uses TRBV9 and TRBJ2-5; the match to TRBD2 covers 11 bases. Germline lookup yields CDR1 SGDLS and CDR2 YYNGEE. The CDR3 runs to 17 residues. Trimming removed 0 bases from V and 5 bases from J; junction bases left unmatched: 9. The CDR3 is CASSVGVAGGTWETQYF. The CDR3 region has the DNA TGTGCCAGCAGCGTAGGAGTAGCGGGAGGGACCTGGGAGACCCAGTACTTC.

This clone has only one observation. The V call is TRBV7-9, the J call TRBJ2-1, with 13 bases matching TRBD2. The germline V gene has CDR1 SEHNR and CDR2 FQNEAQ (reference sequence). The CDR3 length is 16 residues. J gave up 5 bases and V 8 bases, and 9 bases lay outside the gene matches. The CDR3 loop is CASRTSGRALNNEQFF. The CDR3 nucleotides are TGTGCCAGCCGAACTAGCGGGAGGGCCCTAAACAATGAGCAGTTCTTC.

The rearrangement links TRBV21-1 to TRBJ1-4; the DNA was not compared with TRBD1, the D call given in the table. TRBV21-1 is a pseudogene. The CDR3 contains 15 residues. The CDR3 is CASSKAAGAREKLFF. In DNA form, the CDR3 reads TGTGCCAGCAGCAAAGCGGCAGGGGCCAGAGAAAAACTGTTTTTT.

The J gene is TRBJ2-1, the V gene TRBV5-1, with TRBD2 matching over 7 bases. Germline values: CDR1 SGHRS, CDR2 YFSETQ. Losses at the gene ends were 3 bases for V and 3 bases for J; bases not matched to a gene: 12. The CDR3 has 17 amino acids. CDR3 residues: CASSSRSTAGVYNEQFF. The CDR3 DNA sequence: TGCGCCAGCAGCTCCCGTTCTACGGCGGGAGTCTACAATGAGCAGTTCTTC.

This clone was seen just once. The chain recombines TRBV5-1 with TRBJ1-5, with a weak D call TRBD1 (5 bases). In germline, CDR1 is SGHRS, CDR2 YFSETQ. This CDR3 contains 15 residues. The V and J ends lost 1 base and 3 bases respectively, with 11 bases between them. This CDR3 is CASSLSGATNQPQHF. The DNA for the CDR3 is TGCGCCAGCAGCTTGAGCGGGGCTACCAATCAGCCCCAGCATTTT.

V usage is TRBV28 and J usage is TRBJ1-3, with 10 positions matching TRBD1. The CDR3 covers 20 residues. The germline CDR1 and CDR2 sequences are MDHEN and SYDVKM. J lost 0 bases, V lost 4 bases, and 15 bases had no gene match. The CDR3 bases are TGTGCCAGCAGTTCCTTCGCCCGGGACAGGGGTAGGGGCTCTGGAAACACCATATATTTT. It encodes CASSSFARDRGRGSGNTIYF. The complete variable domain, with remaining parts taken from reference TRBV28 and TRBJ1-3, reads DVKVTQSSRYLVKRTGEKVFLECVQDMDHENMFWYRQDPGLGLRLIYFSYDVKMKEKGDIPEGYSVSREKKERFSLILESASTNQTSMYLCASSSFARDRGRGSGNTIYFGEGSWLTVV.

The sample holds one count of this clone. The chain recombines TRBV14 with TRBJ2-7; D is unclear. Trimming removed 9 bases from V and 2 bases from J, with 17 bases in between. This CDR3 contains 14 residues. CDR1 and CDR2 (germline): SGHDN, FVKESK. The CDR3 sequence: CARARQLAPYEQYF. CDR3 nucleotides: TGTGCCAGGGCCAGACAACTGGCCCCCTACGAGCAGTACTTC.

The rearrangement uses TRBV4-2 and TRBJ2-5; D may be TRBD2 (5 bases). Trimming took off 4 bases at V and 3 bases at J, with 12 bases between the two ends. The V gene's germline CDR1 is LGHNA and CDR2 YNFKEQ. This CDR3 contains 14 residues. The DNA for the CDR3 is TGTGCCAGCAGCCGACGACTAAACGAAGAGACCCAGTACTTC. It specifies CASSRRLNEETQYF.

The chain joins TRBV15 to TRBJ2-5; D remains unclear. The CDR3 covers 13 residues. The V gene's germline CDR1 is LNHNV and CDR2 YYDKDF (reference sequence). Trimming took off 0 bases at V and 3 bases at J, with 5 bases between the two ends. The CDR3 DNA sequence: TGTGCCACCAGCAGAGATATAAAAGAGACCCAGTACTTC. Its protein is CATSRDIKETQYF.

V gene TRBV7-3 combines with J gene TRBJ2-3; D gene uncertain. There are 14 residues in the CDR3. CDR1 and CDR2 from the germline V gene are SGHTA and FQGTGA. The V gene lost 4 bases and the J gene lost 7 bases, with 15 bases spanning the gap. The CDR3 DNA follows: TGTGCCAGCAGCTCCCCCCCATCTATCCATACGCAGTATTTT. It is translated as CASSSPPSIHTQYF.

Written as DNA, the CDR3 is TGTGCCAGCACCCGGGGGGGGAGCGGGGCCAACGTCCTGACTTTC. Protein sequence: CASTRGGSGANVLTF. V and J are TRBV7-2 and TRBJ2-6, with 8 bases aligning to TRBD2. The J segment lost 4 bases and the V segment lost 7 bases, leaving 6 bases of the junction unmatched. The CDR3 runs 15 residues. Germline CDR1 SGHTA, CDR2 FQGNSA.

This clone occurred once. This chain uses TRBV4-2 with TRBJ2-7, with D tentatively TRBD2 (6 bases). The CDR3 runs 15 residues. The germline CDR1 and CDR2 sequences are LGHNA and YNFKEQ. Trimming removed 0 bases at V and 9 bases at J, with 18 bases between. The CDR3 sequence is CASSQDSGLTFGQYF. In DNA form, the CDR3 reads TGTGCCAGCAGCCAAGATTCCGGACTAACTTTCGGGCAGTACTTC.

This chain uses TRBV12-5 with TRBJ2-2; no clear D gene. The V end lost 0 bases, the J end lost 0 bases, and 5 bases lay between the germline ends. The CDR3 spans 15 residues. Germline V lookup: CDR1 LGHNT, CDR2 FRNRAP. The CDR3 sequence is CASGLVLANTGELFF. Written as DNA, the CDR3 is TGTGCTAGTGGTTTGGTACTGGCGAACACCGGGGAGCTGTTTTTT.

The V call is TRBV18, the J call TRBJ2-6, with D unclear. In germline, CDR1 is KGHSH, CDR2 LQKENI. CDR3 size: 14 residues. V was pared by 8 bases and J by 0 bases, with 8 bases between. The CDR3 reads CASPPSSGANVLTF. DNA of the CDR3: TGTGCCAGCCCCCCGAGCTCTGGGGCCAACGTCCTGACTTTC.

J is TRBJ1-4 and V is TRBV4-1, with unresolved D. Trimming removed 3 bases from V and 5 bases from J, with 16 bases in between. CDR1 MGHRA and CDR2 YSYEKL come from the germline V gene. This CDR3 comprises 16 residues. CDR3 nucleotides: TGCGCCAGCAGCCACGCGGGTGTAGGGTCGAATGAAAAACTGTTTTTT. Protein product: CASSHAGVGSNEKLFF.

The CDR3 loop reads CASSDLTGAYEQYF. CDR3 sequence (DNA): TGTGCCAGCAGCGACCTCACAGGGGCCTACGAGCAGTACTTC. V gene TRBV6-5 combines with J gene TRBJ2-7, with 7 bases aligning to TRBD1. There are 14 residues in the CDR3. From germline, CDR1 is MNHEY and CDR2 SVGAGI. V lost 6 bases and J lost 2; bases outside the gene matches: 7.

The V and J genes are TRBV5-1 and TRBJ1-2; D uncertain. Germline lookup yields CDR1 SGHRS and CDR2 YFSETQ. V was shortened by 0 bases and J by 3 bases, with 6 bases between the two germline ends. The CDR3 is 13 residues long. The CDR3 sequence is CASSLAQHYGYTF. The CDR3 nucleotides are TGCGCCAGCAGCTTGGCACAGCACTATGGCTACACCTTC.

V usage is TRBV15 and J usage is TRBJ1-2, with D perhaps matching TRBD1 (5 bases). V lost 0 bases and J lost 5, with 10 bases in between. The CDR3 is 14 residues long. Germline V gene lookup returns CDR1 LNHNV and CDR2 YYDKDF (reference sequence). The CDR3: CATSRDQGVYGYTF. DNA for the CDR3: TGTGCCACCAGCAGAGATCAGGGTGTATATGGCTACACCTTC.

This rearrangement joins TRBV18 to TRBJ2-7, with 7 bases matching TRBD1. The CDR3 is made up of 14 amino acids. Germline V gives CDR1 KGHSH, CDR2 LQKENI. Trimming cost V 3 bases and J 0 bases; bases outside gene matches: 2. This CDR3 is CASSPTGSSYEQYF. The CDR3 region has the DNA TGTGCCAGCTCACCGACAGGGTCCTCCTACGAGCAGTACTTC.